This T cell receptor beta chain stems from a study of OX40 agonist ivuxolimab in advanced cancers. General study points: CD4+ T cells averaged fewer expanded clones than CD8+ T cells. With doses of 0.1 to 3.0 mg/kg, CD4+ and CD8+ blood T cells had undergone clonal expansion by week 6. Antigens targeted by the expanded peripheral T cells were not determined. Low normalized T-cell clonal expansion was also seen in some nonresponders.

Turning to this clone: Its target is not known.

Using immunoSEQ multiplex PCR, the repertoire was profiled, and TCRdb retains in-frame clones only, with some absent. The sample lists tens of thousands of clones, about 85% occurring once. V dropped 5 bases and J dropped 4 bases, with 15 bases sitting between them. Germline lookup yields CDR1 SEHNR and CDR2 FQNEAQ (reference sequence). This CDR3 has 14 amino acids. The chain is built from TRBV7-9 and TRBJ2-7; tentatively, D is TRBD2 (6 bases). Sequenced material: CD4+ or CD8+ T cells sorted from blood, taken in a trial of the OX40 agonist ivuxolimab. This clonotype was sampled from an adult with an advanced solid tumor such as melanoma, head and neck, liver or kidney cancer. The CDR3, as DNA: TGTGCCAGCAGCCAGGACGGACTACTATACGAGCAGTACTTC. Protein sequence: CASSQDGLLYEQYF.